Listed here are 3 T cell receptor beta chains from one sample, sequenced in a study of cytomegalovirus exposure and HLA in healthy donors. The PCR ran on 60 Vbeta and 13 Jbeta primers. Generated by immunoSEQ multiplex PCR, the TCRdb table keeps only in-frame clones and is missing some. The data hold 150,000 or so clones, with around 80% observed a single time. The specimen sequenced was PBMCs. Every receptor here comes from a man aged 35-49 years in good health and CMV-seronegative.

V gene TRBV25-1 combines with J gene TRBJ2-7, with D maybe TRBD2 (5 bases). The V gene's germline CDR1 is MGHDK and CDR2 SYGVNS. This CDR3 contains 13 residues. Trimming took 8 bases from V and 4 from J, leaving 15 bases between them. CDR3 protein: CASCLEDPYEQYV. CDR3 bases: TGTGCCAGCTGCCTGGAGGATCCGTACGAGCAGTACGTC.

The gene calls are TRBV29-1 and TRBJ2-5; 13 positions match TRBD2. The germline V gene has CDR1 SQVTM and CDR2 ANQGSEA. The junction had 9 bases not matched to a gene; V was cut back by 7 bases and J by 4 bases. The CDR3 runs 15 residues. The CDR3 nucleotides are TGCAGCGAAAGGACTAGCGGGAGAGGAGGAGAGACCCAGTACTTC. It is translated as CSERTSGRGGETQYF. Full variable domain (remainder filled in from reference TRBV29-1 and TRBJ2-5): SAVISQKPSRDICQRGTSLTIQCQVDSQVTMMFWYRQQPGQSLTLIATANQGSEATYESGFVIDKFPISRPNLTFSTLTVSNMSPEDSSIYLCSERTSGRGGETQYFGPGTRLLVL.

To note about this clone: Here the CDR3 omits its conserved ending phenylalanine or tryptophan, so a read error is the likely source. The rearrangement links TRBV29-1 to TRBJ1-2, with D possibly TRBD1 on 5 matching bases. V was cut by 3 bases and J by 8 bases, with 10 bases left in between. There are 11 residues in the CDR3. Germline loops: CDR1 SQVTM, CDR2 ANQGSEA. DNA of the CDR3: TGCAGCGTTGAGCAGGGTTGGGGCTACACCCTC. Translated, it gives CSVEQGWGYTL.